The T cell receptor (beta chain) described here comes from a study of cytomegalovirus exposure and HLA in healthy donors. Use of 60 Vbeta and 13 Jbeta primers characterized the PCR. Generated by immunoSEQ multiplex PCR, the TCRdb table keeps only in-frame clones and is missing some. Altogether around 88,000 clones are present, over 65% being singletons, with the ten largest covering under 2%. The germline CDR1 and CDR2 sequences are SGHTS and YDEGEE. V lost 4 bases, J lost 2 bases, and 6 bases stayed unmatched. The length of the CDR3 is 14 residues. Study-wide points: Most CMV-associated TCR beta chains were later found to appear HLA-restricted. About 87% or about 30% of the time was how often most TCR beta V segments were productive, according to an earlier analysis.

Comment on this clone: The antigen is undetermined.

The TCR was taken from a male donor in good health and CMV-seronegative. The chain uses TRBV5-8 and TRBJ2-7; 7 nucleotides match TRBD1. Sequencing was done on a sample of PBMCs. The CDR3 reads CASSPYRGAYEQYF. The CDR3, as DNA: TGTGCCAGCAGCCCTTACAGGGGTGCCTACGAGCAGTACTTC.